The T cell receptor beta chain under discussion was sequenced for a study of spatial heterogeneity in lung cancer. This clonotype was found many times. This beta chain turned up in a library designed for alpha chains; as an off-target read, its abundance says little. Noted time point: sample taken at primary tumor resection. Unsorted tumor, nontumor lung tissue or cryopreserved PBMC supplied the whole RNA. V lost 0 bases and J 8 bases, leaving 7 bases between the germline ends. The CDR3 is 13 amino acids. Germline-derived CDR1 and CDR2 are MGHRA and YSYEKL. All TCR cDNA molecules were individually tagged with a unique molecular identifier. TCRdb reprocessed the 5' RACE reads with MiXCR, giving one entry per CDR3 protein. This sample carries around 10,000 distinct CDR3 sequences, over 3% of them seen once, and the ten largest clones take 52%.

The TCR originated in a female donor with early-stage non-small cell lung cancer. The V call is TRBV4-1, the J call TRBJ1-4; no firm D call. The starting material was PBMCs, obtained at surgery. CDR3 DNA sequence: TGCGCCAGCAGCCAAGATCCCGGAGAAAAACTGTTTTTT. Translating gives CASSQDPGEKLFF.